The sequence of this T cell receptor beta chain was determined in a study of cytomegalovirus exposure and HLA in healthy donors. Notes on the study in general: In presence/absence analyses, roughly uniform sequencing depth across donors was assumed.

The PCR had 60 Vbeta and 13 Jbeta primers. How the authors handled the data: Roughly 73 million unique TCR beta chains, roughly 11 million of them shared, were counted by a later analysis. Profiled with immunoSEQ multiplex PCR; TCRdb holds only in-frame clones, not every one. That table gives V, J and clone size, and the DNA gave D and trimming. Among about 200,000 clones listed, roughly 90% were seen once. Comment on this clone: Its antigen remains unidentified.

The J segment lost 5 bases and the V segment lost 1 base, leaving 5 bases of the junction unmatched. Germline assignment: CDR1 SGHRS and CDR2 YFSETQ. The CDR3 sequence is 14 residues long. The receptor comes from a young woman in good health and CMV-seronegative. The sequenced material came from PBMCs. J is TRBJ1-2 and V is TRBV5-1; 7 positions match TRBD1. The CDR3 region has the DNA TGCGCCAGCAGCTTGTCCGGGACAGTTTATGGCTACACCTTC. Its protein product is CASSLSGTVYGYTF.